This is a list of T cell receptor beta chains from one sample in a study of early T cells in non-severe SARS-CoV-2 infection. TCRdb reanalysed the 5' RACE reads using MiXCR and keeps one entry per CDR3 protein. The repertoire consists of fewer than 40,000 distinct CDR3 sequences, with approximately 7.1% occurring once and the leading ten covering more than 10%. The material was whole blood, obtained at baseline. These receptors were obtained from an adult who was a healthcare worker with PCR-confirmed SARS-CoV-2 infection or an uninfected control (not recorded which). The CDR3 runs from the conserved cysteine through the conserved F or W. A D gene is named only where the DNA matches it firmly. Part of the rows lack a size; the others show once, few, many or a class for expanded clones.

V gene: TRBV9
D gene: -
J gene: TRBJ2-3
clone size: -
CDR3 protein: CASSAELTDTQYF
CDR3 DNA: TGTGCCAGCAGCGCGGAGCTCACAGATACGCAGTATTTT

V gene: TRBV4-1
D gene: -
J gene: TRBJ2-4
clone size: few
CDR3 protein: CASSQVVSKNIQYF
CDR3 DNA: TGCGCCAGCAGCCAAGTTGTGTCCAAAAACATTCAGTACTTC

V gene: TRBV15
D gene: TRBD1
J gene: TRBJ2-5
clone size: few
CDR3 protein: CATSTRTGEETQYF
CDR3 DNA: TGTGCCACCAGCACAAGGACAGGGGAAGAGACCCAGTACTTC

V gene: TRBV5-4
D gene: TRBD2
J gene: TRBJ2-1
clone size: -
CDR3 protein: CASSPGLELEQFF
CDR3 DNA: TGTGCCAGCAGCCCGGGACTAGAATTAGAGCAGTTCTTC

V gene: TRBV28
D gene: -
J gene: TRBJ2-7
clone size: few
CDR3 protein: CASSPRGALGYEQYF
CDR3 DNA: TGTGCCAGCAGTCCCCGGGGGGCCCTAGGCTACGAGCAGTACTTC

V gene: TRBV7-8
D gene: TRBD1
J gene: TRBJ1-5
clone size: -
CDR3 protein: CASSQPGTGNQPQHF
CDR3 DNA: TGTGCCAGCAGCCAACCCGGGACAGGGAATCAGCCCCAGCATTTT

V gene: TRBV11-3
D gene: TRBD2
J gene: TRBJ2-2
clone size: few
CDR3 protein: CASSLGVAGVGELFF
CDR3 DNA: TGTGCCAGCAGCTTGGGAGTAGCGGGAGTCGGGGAGCTGTTTTTT

V gene: TRBV14
D gene: -
J gene: TRBJ2-1
clone size: many
CDR3 protein: CASSQASVKHNEQFF
CDR3 DNA: TGTGCCAGCAGCCAAGCCAGCGTTAAACACAATGAGCAGTTCTTC

V gene: TRBV14
D gene: -
J gene: TRBJ1-4
clone size: -
CDR3 protein: CASSQEGEATNEKLFF
CDR3 DNA: TGTGCCAGCAGCCAAGAGGGGGAGGCAACTAATGAAAAACTGTTTTTT

V gene: TRBV7-9
D gene: TRBD2
J gene: TRBJ2-7
clone size: -
CDR3 protein: CASSLAAGAYEQYF
CDR3 DNA: TGTGCCAGCAGCTTAGCGGCGGGAGCCTACGAGCAGTACTTC

V gene: TRBV7-6
D gene: TRBD2
J gene: TRBJ2-1
clone size: -
CDR3 protein: CASSLSGGEQFF
CDR3 DNA: TGTGCCAGCAGCTTATCGGGAGGTGAGCAGTTCTTC

V gene: TRBV28
D gene: -
J gene: TRBJ2-1
clone size: many
CDR3 protein: CASSPPVGGRSYNEQFF
CDR3 DNA: TGTGCCAGCAGTCCGCCCGTTGGTGGGAGGTCCTACAATGAGCAGTTCTTC

V gene: TRBV5-1
D gene: TRBD2
J gene: TRBJ2-1
clone size: -
CDR3 protein: CASSLGSGVSDEQFF
CDR3 DNA: TGCGCCAGCAGCTTGGGCAGCGGGGTATCCGATGAGCAGTTCTTC

V gene: TRBV6-4
D gene: TRBD1
J gene: TRBJ1-1
clone size: -
CDR3 protein: CASSGDSRTEAFF
CDR3 DNA: TGTGCCAGCAGTGGGGACAGTCGCACTGAAGCTTTCTTT

V gene: TRBV20-1
D gene: -
J gene: TRBJ1-6
clone size: many
CDR3 protein: CSVVGNSPLHF
CDR3 DNA: TGCAGTGTGGTTGGGAATTCACCCCTCCACTTT

V gene: TRBV7-3
D gene: TRBD2
J gene: TRBJ2-3
clone size: -
CDR3 protein: CASSLTPTLAGDGTDTQYF
CDR3 DNA: TGTGCCAGCAGCTTAACTCCTACCTTAGCGGGTGACGGCACAGATACGCAGTATTTT

V gene: TRBV28
D gene: TRBD1
J gene: TRBJ2-1
clone size: many
CDR3 protein: CASRGAGTDHNEQFF
CDR3 DNA: TGTGCCAGCAGGGGTGCCGGGACAGACCACAATGAGCAGTTCTTC

V gene: TRBV15
D gene: TRBD2
J gene: TRBJ2-1
clone size: few
CDR3 protein: CATSTTGGSYNEQFF
CDR3 DNA: TGTGCCACCAGCACCACGGGAGGTTCCTACAATGAGCAGTTCTTC

V gene: TRBV2
D gene: TRBD2
J gene: TRBJ2-2
clone size: medium-sized
CDR3 protein: CASSTSGSHAGELFF
CDR3 DNA: TGTGCCAGCAGTACTAGCGGGAGTCATGCCGGGGAGCTGTTTTTT

V gene: TRBV7-6
D gene: -
J gene: TRBJ2-1
clone size: many
CDR3 protein: CASSASLAYEQFF
CDR3 DNA: TGTGCCAGCAGCGCATCCTTAGCTTATGAGCAGTTCTTC

V gene: TRBV9
D gene: -
J gene: TRBJ2-1
clone size: many
CDR3 protein: CASSPSDYNEQFF
CDR3 DNA: TGTGCCAGCAGCCCCTCGGATTACAATGAGCAGTTCTTC

V gene: TRBV7-9
D gene: TRBD1
J gene: TRBJ1-4
clone size: few
CDR3 protein: CASSRGTGRDEKLFF
CDR3 DNA: TGTGCCAGCAGCCGTGGGACAGGGCGGGATGAAAAACTGTTTTTT

V gene: TRBV27
D gene: -
J gene: TRBJ2-7
clone size: many
CDR3 protein: CASSPSSGPKPYEQYF
CDR3 DNA: TGTGCCAGCAGTCCCTCCTCGGGCCCCAAGCCCTACGAGCAGTACTTC

V gene: TRBV4-1
D gene: TRBD2
J gene: TRBJ2-5
clone size: few
CDR3 protein: CASSPTSGALQETQYF
CDR3 DNA: TGCGCCAGCAGCCCGACTAGCGGAGCCCTGCAGGAGACCCAGTACTTC

V gene: TRBV7-2
D gene: -
J gene: TRBJ2-1
clone size: -
CDR3 protein: CASSSRRDFYNEQFF
CDR3 DNA: TGTGCCAGCAGCTCTAGACGGGACTTCTACAATGAGCAGTTCTTC